Listed below are T cell receptor beta chains from one sample, sequenced in a study of immune heterogeneity within non-small cell lung tumors. TCRdb re-derived calls from the multiplex PCR reads in MiXCR, one entry per CDR3 protein. The top ten clones hold approximately 14% of a sample with more than 5,000 distinct CDR3 sequences, less than 25% of them seen once. The sequenced material came from lung tumor tissue. All receptors derive from a female donor with non-small cell lung cancer. Both conserved end residues are part of each CDR3. D genes are given only for firm matches. Clone size is stated in some rows and not others, as once, few, many or a class when expanded.

abundance,v_gene,j_gene,d_gene,CDR3aa,CDR3nt
medium-sized,TRBV5-6,TRBJ2-1,NA,CASRGPPTYNEQFF,TGTGCCAGCAGGGGGCCCCCGACCTACAATGAGCAGTTCTTC
NA,TRBV10-3,TRBJ2-3,TRBD2,CAISEPGGTQYF,TGTGCCATCAGTGAGCCGGGGGGTACGCAGTATTTT
large,TRBV19,TRBJ1-3,NA,CASTPGGNTIYF,TGTGCCAGTACTCCAGGTGGAAACACCATATATTTT
medium-sized,TRBV27,TRBJ1-5,NA,CASTVSANQPQHF,TGTGCCAGCACGGTTTCCGCAAATCAGCCCCAGCATTTT
medium-sized,TRBV19,TRBJ1-5,TRBD1,CASSITGGSNQPQHF,TGTGCCAGTAGTATTACAGGGGGTAGCAATCAGCCCCAGCATTTT
medium-sized,TRBV18,TRBJ1-2,NA,CASSPQGNNYGYTF,TGTGCCAGCTCACCCCAGGGCAATAACTATGGCTACACCTTC
medium-sized,TRBV30,TRBJ2-7,NA,CAWSVRGVGSEQYF,TGTGCCTGGAGTGTACGGGGCGTGGGAAGCGAGCAGTACTTC
medium-sized,TRBV28,TRBJ2-7,NA,CASSYIKGTINYEQYF,TGTGCCAGCAGTTATATTAAGGGCACAATCAACTACGAGCAGTACTTC
NA,TRBV24-1,TRBJ1-3,TRBD1,CAATGQGSTGNTIYF,TGTGCCGCCACGGGACAGGGGAGCACTGGAAACACCATATATTTT
medium-sized,TRBV9,TRBJ2-7,TRBD2,CASSVDGGSSYEQYF,TGTGCCAGCAGCGTAGACGGCGGGAGCTCCTACGAGCAGTACTTC
few,TRBV9,TRBJ2-3,TRBD2,CASSPGGGVGTDTQYF,TGTGCCAGCAGCCCGGGGGGGGGCGTAGGCACAGATACGCAGTATTTT
medium-sized,TRBV11-2,TRBJ2-3,TRBD1,CASSPTGGGGTDTQYF,TGTGCCAGCAGCCCCACAGGGGGCGGAGGCACAGATACGCAGTATTTT
few,TRBV2,TRBJ2-5,NA,CATTGRLQETQYF,TGTGCCACCACCGGCAGGCTTCAAGAGACCCAGTACTTC
medium-sized,TRBV30,TRBJ1-5,NA,CAWSTGRYSNQPQHF,TGTGCCTGGAGTACCGGGCGGTATAGCAATCAGCCCCAGCATTTT
few,TRBV20-1,TRBJ2-5,TRBD1,CSVSRGRETQYF,TGCAGTGTCTCCAGGGGGCGGGAGACCCAGTACTTC
medium-sized,TRBV28,TRBJ1-5,NA,CASSDIGGYQPQHF,TGTGCCAGCAGTGATATTGGCGGCTATCAGCCCCAGCATTTT
NA,TRBV6-1,TRBJ1-1,NA,CASSTGRGTEAFF,TGTGCCAGCAGTACAGGGAGGGGGACTGAAGCTTTCTTT
NA,TRBV6-2/TRBV6-3,TRBJ1-5,NA,CVSSVRAGNQPQHF,TGTGTCAGCAGTGTTAGGGCGGGCAATCAGCCCCAGCATTTT
few,TRBV19,TRBJ2-1,TRBD2,CASSILAASSYNEQFF,TGTGCCAGTAGTATCCTAGCGGCTAGCTCCTACAATGAGCAGTTCTTC
NA,TRBV9,TRBJ1-4,NA,CASSVSAVNEKLFF,TGTGCCAGCAGCGTCAGTGCCGTCAATGAAAAACTGTTTTTT
medium-sized,TRBV20-1,TRBJ1-2,NA,CSAGNQGWDYGYTF,TGCAGTGCGGGCAACCAGGGTTGGGACTATGGCTACACCTTC
NA,TRBV29-1,TRBJ1-1,NA,CSVWVSLRGEAFF,TGCAGCGTTTGGGTGTCTCTCCGGGGTGAAGCTTTCTTT
medium-sized,TRBV6-1,TRBJ1-5,TRBD1,CASSRQGRNQPQHF,TGTGCCAGCAGTAGACAGGGTCGCAATCAGCCCCAGCATTTT
NA,TRBV20-1,TRBJ1-5,NA,CSARRGMRINQPQHF,TGCAGTGCTAGACGCGGGATGCGAATCAATCAGCCCCAGCATTTT
few,TRBV20-1,TRBJ2-7,TRBD2,CSAQLAGLSYEQYF,TGCAGTGCTCAACTAGCGGGCCTTTCCTACGAGCAGTACTTC
few,TRBV20-1,TRBJ1-5,NA,CSARGQNNQPQHF,TGCAGTGCTAGGGGGCAGAACAATCAGCCCCAGCATTTT
medium-sized,TRBV27,TRBJ2-1,NA,CASRRLGGQKLYNEQFF,TGTGCCAGCAGACGACTAGGAGGACAGAAGCTTTACAATGAGCAGTTCTTC
medium-sized,TRBV27,TRBJ2-7,TRBD1,CASSRGQGSWDF,TGTGCCAGCAGTCGAGGACAGGGCTCTTGGGACTTC
NA,TRBV20-1,TRBJ1-5,NA,CSAHTGMLEQPQHF,TGCAGTGCCCATACAGGGATGCTTGAGCAGCCCCAGCATTTT
NA,TRBV25-1,TRBJ2-1,TRBD2,CANSESVGLAGGSHNEQFF,TGTGCCAACAGTGAATCGGTTGGACTAGCGGGAGGCAGCCACAATGAGCAGTTCTTC
few,TRBV24-1,TRBJ1-4,NA,CATSARGRGNEKLFF,TGTGCCACCAGTGCCAGGGGACGGGGTAATGAAAAACTGTTTTTT
once,TRBV11-2,TRBJ2-5,TRBD2,CAISSLVAGGTQYF,TGTGCCATCAGCTCCCTAGTAGCGGGAGGGACCCAGTACTTC
few,TRBV20-1,TRBJ2-5,NA,CSAPRADGRETQYF,TGCAGTGCCCCGAGGGCGGATGGACGAGAGACCCAGTACTTC
NA,TRBV4-1,TRBJ2-3,TRBD1,CASSPGRTGDTDTQYF,TGCGCCAGCAGCCCAGGACGGACAGGTGACACGGATACGCAGTATTTT